A selection of T cell receptor beta chains follows, all from one sample in a study of T-cell memory formation after mild COVID-19. From the 5' RACE reads, TCRdb called clonotypes with MiXCR, one entry per CDR3 protein. The sample contains 35,000 to 45,000 distinct CDR3 sequences, 7.3% of which appear only once. The material sequenced was PBMCs or a T cell subset sorted from them (not recorded which). Every receptor here comes from a young man who had mild COVID-19 (a few samples of this study predate the infection). Cell type and time point are not known. Each CDR3 is given with its conserved first and last residue. The D gene is left open where the match is weak. Clone size is not always given. Where it is, it says once, few, many or a class for expanded clones.

V,D,size,J,CDR3,DNA
TRBV4-3,TRBD1,few,TRBJ2-7,CASSPISGGEQYF,TGCGCCAGCAGCCCGATCTCAGGGGGCGAGCAGTACTTC
TRBV10-3,TRBD1,few,TRBJ1-2,CAISPRDRDRDGYTF,TGTGCCATCAGCCCCCGGGACAGGGATCGGGATGGCTACACCTTC
TRBV9,-,-,TRBJ2-3,CASSVAGASTDTQYF,TGTGCCAGCAGCGTCGCGGGGGCCAGCACAGATACGCAGTATTTT
TRBV4-3,TRBD2,few,TRBJ2-2,CASSFEVAGAINTGELFF,TGCGCCAGCAGCTTCGAGGTAGCGGGGGCCATAAACACCGGGGAGCTGTTTTTT
TRBV18,-,-,TRBJ1-5,CASSPPGASLNQPQHF,TGTGCCAGCTCACCACCAGGGGCTAGCTTGAATCAGCCCCAGCATTTT
TRBV28,TRBD1,many,TRBJ1-2,CASRQTGGHGYTF,TGTGCCAGCAGGCAGACAGGGGGCCATGGCTACACCTTC
TRBV5-6,-,many,TRBJ2-5,CASGRTSGTQYF,TGTGCCAGCGGAAGAACTTCGGGGACCCAGTACTTC
TRBV7-2,TRBD2,many,TRBJ2-5,CASSLTGPSGGAPQETQYF,TGTGCCAGCAGCTTAACAGGGCCTAGCGGGGGGGCCCCCCAAGAGACCCAGTACTTC
TRBV12-3/TRBV12-4,-,-,TRBJ1-2,CASSLAPGRGGYGYTF,TGTGCCAGCAGTTTAGCCCCCGGGAGGGGGGGCTATGGCTACACCTTC
TRBV4-2,-,few,TRBJ1-1,CASSPQGQAFTSMNTEAFF,TGTGCCAGCAGCCCCCAAGGGCAGGCGTTTACCTCTATGAACACTGAAGCTTTCTTT
TRBV5-4,-,many,TRBJ2-1,CASSPRQHHSYNEQFF,TGTGCCAGCAGCCCGAGACAGCACCACTCCTACAATGAGCAGTTCTTC
TRBV6-5,-,few,TRBJ2-3,CASSPWTAVADTQYF,TGTGCCAGCAGTCCATGGACCGCAGTAGCAGATACGCAGTATTTT
TRBV5-1,-,few,TRBJ2-3,CASSLAAHQDTQYF,TGCGCCAGCAGCCTGGCAGCCCACCAAGATACGCAGTATTTT
TRBV10-3,-,many,TRBJ2-6,CATDSGANVLTF,TGTGCCACCGACTCTGGGGCCAACGTCCTGACTTTC
TRBV18,TRBD1,many,TRBJ2-3,CASSSGTGEVYF,TGTGCCAGCTCATCCGGGACAGGGGAAGTGTATTTT
TRBV5-1,-,many,TRBJ2-7,CASGVYEQYF,TGCGCCAGCGGAGTATACGAGCAGTACTTC
TRBV4-2,-,few,TRBJ1-1,CASRRTESSAMNTEAFF,TGTGCCAGCAGAAGGACAGAGTCGAGCGCCATGAACACTGAAGCTTTCTTT
TRBV7-6,-,-,TRBJ1-5,CASSLVHDQPQHF,TGTGCCAGCAGCTTAGTTCATGATCAGCCCCAGCATTTT
TRBV18,-,many,TRBJ2-3,CASSPFHRTDTQYF,TGTGCCAGCTCACCATTCCACCGCACAGATACGCAGTATTTT
TRBV7-8,TRBD2,few,TRBJ2-4,CASSFGGAGIQYF,TGTGCCAGCAGCTTCGGGGGGGCGGGCATTCAGTACTTC
TRBV7-6,-,-,TRBJ2-5,CASSPWDREETQYF,TGTGCCAGCAGCCCCTGGGACCGAGAAGAGACCCAGTACTTC
TRBV5-5,TRBD1,-,TRBJ1-3,CASRPGQGAQGNTIYF,TGTGCCAGCAGACCGGGACAGGGGGCGCAGGGAAACACCATATATTTT
TRBV5-1,-,-,TRBJ1-2,CASSQIQGNYGYTF,TGCGCCAGCAGCCAAATCCAGGGAAACTATGGCTACACCTTC
TRBV5-1,TRBD1,-,TRBJ1-4,CASSLFAGQNEKLFF,TGCGCCAGCAGCTTGTTTGCGGGACAGAATGAAAAACTGTTTTTT
TRBV7-9,TRBD2,many,TRBJ2-5,CASTLAGIQTQYF,TGTGCCAGCACCCTAGCGGGGATTCAGACCCAGTACTTC
TRBV5-1,-,-,TRBJ2-3,CASSPFISTDTQYF,TGCGCCAGCAGCCCCTTCATCAGCACAGATACGCAGTATTTT
TRBV7-9,TRBD1,few,TRBJ1-2,CASSPRQGPSYTF,TGTGCCAGCAGCCCCAGACAGGGACCGAGCTACACCTTC
TRBV20-1,-,many,TRBJ1-2,CSARARPPRGHYGYTF,TGCAGTGCTAGGGCTCGACCCCCGCGGGGCCACTATGGCTACACCTTC
TRBV5-1,-,-,TRBJ1-2,CASSDIPGDPNYGYTF,TGCGCCAGCAGCGACATCCCAGGAGACCCTAACTATGGCTACACCTTC
TRBV29-1,TRBD1,many,TRBJ2-5,CSVEGDRGHF,TGCAGCGTTGAAGGGGACAGGGGCCATTTC
TRBV29-1,-,-,TRBJ1-5,CSVAWGLSNQPQHF,TGCAGCGTTGCCTGGGGGCTTAGCAATCAGCCCCAGCATTTT
TRBV12-3/TRBV12-4,TRBD1,-,TRBJ1-2,CASNLVQGAQGYTF,TGTGCCAGCAACCTGGTACAGGGGGCGCAGGGCTACACCTTC
TRBV12-3/TRBV12-4,-,few,TRBJ1-6,CASSLGTAVGGGSPLHF,TGTGCCAGCAGTCTTGGGACTGCCGTCGGCGGGGGTTCACCCCTCCACTTT
TRBV12-3/TRBV12-4,-,-,TRBJ2-1,CASSLGFGDREQFF,TGTGCCAGCAGTTTAGGATTCGGTGACAGAGAGCAGTTCTTC
TRBV20-1,-,few,TRBJ1-5,CSAKGPVGPQHF,TGCAGTGCTAAGGGCCCGGTCGGGCCCCAGCATTTT
TRBV28,-,few,TRBJ1-4,CASSSGGGEDEKLFF,TGTGCCAGCAGTTCAGGCGGGGGCGAGGATGAAAAACTGTTTTTT
TRBV4-1,-,-,TRBJ1-5,CASSQDGGVNQPQHF,TGCGCCAGCAGCCAAGATGGGGGGGTCAATCAGCCCCAGCATTTT
TRBV4-3,-,many,TRBJ2-3,CASSQEGPSVTDTQYF,TGCGCCAGCAGCCAAGAAGGGCCTAGCGTTACAGATACGCAGTATTTT
TRBV29-1,-,many,TRBJ1-1,CSVSTGLTEAFF,TGCAGCGTGAGTACAGGGTTGACTGAAGCTTTCTTT
TRBV3-1,TRBD1,-,TRBJ1-1,CASSVGGYTEAFF,TGTGCCAGCTCCGTAGGGGGCTATACTGAAGCTTTCTTT
TRBV7-2,-,many,TRBJ2-3,CASSLSRGSTDTQYF,TGTGCCAGCAGCTTATCGAGGGGCAGCACAGATACGCAGTATTTT
TRBV11-2,-,many,TRBJ2-7,CASSAGPLGEQYF,TGTGCCAGCAGCGCGGGCCCACTAGGGGAGCAGTACTTC
TRBV7-8,-,few,TRBJ1-1,CASSLAAPEAFF,TGTGCCAGCAGCTTAGCGGCTCCTGAAGCTTTCTTT
TRBV7-2,-,-,TRBJ1-5,CASSLVGSSNSNQPQHF,TGTGCCAGCAGCTTAGTAGGCAGCTCTAATAGCAATCAGCCCCAGCATTTT
TRBV5-1,-,-,TRBJ2-5,CASSERGETQYF,TGCGCCAGCAGCGAAAGAGGAGAGACCCAGTACTTC
TRBV7-2,-,-,TRBJ1-2,CASSGQGTANYGYTF,TGTGCCAGCAGCGGGCAGGGGACGGCTAACTATGGCTACACCTTC
TRBV12-3/TRBV12-4,-,few,TRBJ1-5,CASSSTGGGAGQPQHF,TGTGCCAGCAGTTCGACCGGGGGGGGCGCGGGGCAGCCCCAGCATTTT
TRBV6-2/TRBV6-3,-,many,TRBJ2-3,CASRVGSFSADTQYF,TGTGCCAGCAGAGTGGGGAGCTTCAGCGCAGATACGCAGTATTTT
TRBV6-2/TRBV6-3,TRBD2,many,TRBJ2-1,CASRRAGGSHEQFF,TGTGCCAGCAGACGAGCGGGGGGTAGCCATGAGCAGTTCTTC